This entry lists 5 T cell receptor beta chains sequenced from one sample in a study of T cell changes during pregnancy in multiple sclerosis. Clones were read by immunoSEQ multiplex PCR, and TCRdb kept only the in-frame ones, dropping some. This table holds about 42,000 clones, 80% to 95% found once. The starting material was CD4+ T cells from peripheral blood mononuclear cells, obtained after pregnancy. The receptors come from a female donor in good health, enrolled as a control in a pregnancy study.

This rearrangement joins TRBV30 to TRBJ2-3, with no clear D. V was clipped by 3 bases and J by 0 bases, with 10 bases between them. CDR1 is GTSNPN and CDR2 is SVGIG in the germline V gene (reference sequence). The CDR3 runs to 14 residues. The CDR3, as DNA: TGTGCCTGGAGAGGCTGGGCTAGCACAGATACGCAGTATTTT. This translates into CAWRGWASTDTQYF. The full variable domain, completed using reference TRBV30 and TRBJ2-3, is SQTIHQWPATLVQPVGSPLSLECTVEGTSNPNLYWYRQAAGRGLQLLFYSVGIGQISSEVPQNLSASRPQDRQFILSSKKLLLSDSGFYLCAWRGWASTDTQYFGPGTRLTVL.

This clone appeared once. The chain joins TRBV11-2 to TRBJ2-7; D might be TRBD2 (6 bases). Trimming cost V 1 base and J 0 bases, with 10 bases left between them. In germline, CDR1 is SGHAT, CDR2 FQNNGV. The CDR3 has 15 residues. The CDR3 is CASSLAGLSSYEQYF. The CDR3 coding sequence is TGTGCCAGCAGCTTAGCGGGACTTAGCTCCTACGAGCAGTACTTC. Looking up the rest from reference TRBV11-2 and TRBJ2-7 gives the full variable domain: EAGVAQSPRYKIIEKRQSVAFWCNPISGHATLYWYQQILGQGPKLLIQFQNNGVVDDSQLPKDRFSAERLKGVDSTLKIQPAKLEDSAVYLCASSLAGLSSYEQYFGPGTRLTVT.

The CDR3 loop is CASSQRGGKDTQYF. CDR3 in DNA: TGCGCCAGCAGCCAACGGGGAGGGAAAGATACGCAGTATTTT. This chain uses TRBV4-3 with TRBJ2-3; TRBD2 agrees at 7 bases. The CDR3 spans 14 residues. Germline V gene lookup returns CDR1 LGHNA and CDR2 YSLEER. V shed 2 bases, J shed 5 bases, and the junction held 4 bases outside the gene matches.

The rearrangement uses TRBV29-1 and TRBJ2-1; 13 bases match TRBD2. The CDR3 consists of 14 residues. CDR1 and CDR2 from the germline V gene are SQVTM and ANQGSEA. Losses at the gene ends were 5 bases for V and 5 bases for J; bases not matched to a gene: 3. The DNA for the CDR3 is TGCAGCGTTACTAGCGGGAGGGTTGACAATGAGCAGTTCTTC. It is translated as CSVTSGRVDNEQFF.

The chain employs TRBV2 and TRBJ1-1, with D possibly being TRBD1 (5 bases). Germline-derived CDR1 and CDR2 are SNHLY and FYNNEI. V was trimmed by 8 bases and J by 1 base, leaving 11 bases between them. CDR3 length equals 13 residues. CDR3 nucleotide sequence: TGTGCCAGCGCACAGGAGGGGAACACTGAAGCTTTCTTT. This translates into CASAQEGNTEAFF.